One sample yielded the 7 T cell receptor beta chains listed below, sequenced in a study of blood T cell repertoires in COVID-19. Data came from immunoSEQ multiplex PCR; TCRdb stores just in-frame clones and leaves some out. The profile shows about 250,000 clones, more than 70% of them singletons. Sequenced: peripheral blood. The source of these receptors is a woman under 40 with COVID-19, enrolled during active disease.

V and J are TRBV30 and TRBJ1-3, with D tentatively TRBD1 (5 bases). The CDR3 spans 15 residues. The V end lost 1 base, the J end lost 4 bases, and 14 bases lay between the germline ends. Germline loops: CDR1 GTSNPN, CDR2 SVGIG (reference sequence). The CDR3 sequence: CAWSARPSGGNTIYF. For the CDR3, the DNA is TGTGCCTGGAGTGCGCGACCATCAGGGGGAAACACCATATATTTT.

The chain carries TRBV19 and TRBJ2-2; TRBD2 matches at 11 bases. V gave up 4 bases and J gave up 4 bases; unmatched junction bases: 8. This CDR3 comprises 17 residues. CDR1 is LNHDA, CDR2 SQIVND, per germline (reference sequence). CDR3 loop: CASSKGLAARSTGELFF. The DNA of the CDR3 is TGTGCCAGTAGTAAGGGACTAGCGGCCCGAAGCACCGGGGAGCTGTTTTTT. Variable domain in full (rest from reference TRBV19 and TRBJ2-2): DGGITQSPKYLFRKEGQNVTLSCEQNLNHDAMYWYRQDPGQGLRLIYYSQIVNDFQKGDIAEGYSVSREKKESFPLTVTSAQKNPTAFYLCASSKGLAARSTGELFFGEGSRLTVL.

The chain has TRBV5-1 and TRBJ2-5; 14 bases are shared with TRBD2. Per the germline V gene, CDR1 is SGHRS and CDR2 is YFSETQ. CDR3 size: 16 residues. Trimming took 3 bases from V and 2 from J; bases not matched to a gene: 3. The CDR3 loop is CASSSGLAGGQETQYF. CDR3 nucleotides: TGCGCCAGCAGCTCAGGACTAGCGGGAGGACAAGAGACCCAGTACTTC.

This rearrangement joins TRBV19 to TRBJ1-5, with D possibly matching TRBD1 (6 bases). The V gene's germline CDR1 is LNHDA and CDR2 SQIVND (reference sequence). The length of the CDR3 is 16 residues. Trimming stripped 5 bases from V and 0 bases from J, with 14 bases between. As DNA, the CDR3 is TGTGCCAGTAGTGTCGACAGGCCGAATAGCAATCAGCCCCAGCATTTT. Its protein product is CASSVDRPNSNQPQHF.

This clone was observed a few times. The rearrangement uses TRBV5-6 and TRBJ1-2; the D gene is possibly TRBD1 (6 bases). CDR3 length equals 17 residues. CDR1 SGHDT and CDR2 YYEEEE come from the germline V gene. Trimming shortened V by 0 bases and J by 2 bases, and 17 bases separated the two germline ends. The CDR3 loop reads CASSLASGTLYNYGYTF. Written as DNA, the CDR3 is TGTGCCAGCAGCTTGGCTTCCGGGACACTCTACAACTATGGCTACACCTTC.

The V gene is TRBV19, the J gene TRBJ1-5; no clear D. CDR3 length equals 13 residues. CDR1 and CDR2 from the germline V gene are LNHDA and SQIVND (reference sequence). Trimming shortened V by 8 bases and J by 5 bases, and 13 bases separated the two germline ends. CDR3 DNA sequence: TGTGCCAGTCATTCAGGTCTTCATCAGCCCCAGCATTTT. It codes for CASHSGLHQPQHF.

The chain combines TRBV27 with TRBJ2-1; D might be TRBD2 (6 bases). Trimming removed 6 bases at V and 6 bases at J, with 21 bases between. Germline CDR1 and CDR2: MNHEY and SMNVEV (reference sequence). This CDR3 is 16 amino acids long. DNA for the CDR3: TGTGCCAGCAGCACAGATCGAACGGGAGTACCCAATGAGCAGTTCTTC. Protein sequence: CASSTDRTGVPNEQFF.